What follows is one T cell receptor (beta chain) and its context. The sample carries other DNA sequences with the same CDR3. These data belong to a study of blood T cell repertoires in COVID-19. Overall study: The United States, Italy and Spain supplied acute and convalescent COVID-19 samples. In each case, the material was cDNA or gDNA derived from T cells, B-cell-depleted T cells, or PBMCs.

Original analysis: Amplification with reference gene primers provided the estimates of nucleated cell counts. The table came from immunoSEQ multiplex PCR; TCRdb's copy has only in-frame clones and leaves some out. D and trimming were read from the DNA, whereas the V and J calls and clone size are those reported in that table. This sample has over 300,000 clones, with about four fifths found just once. This TCR was recovered from a woman aged 50 to 65 with acute or convalescent COVID-19. The specimen sequenced was peripheral blood.

CDR3 in amino acids: CASSLFRGTGELFF. DNA for the CDR3: TGTGCCAGCAGTTTATTCCGGGGTACCGGGGAGCTGTTTTTT. The chain couples TRBV27 to TRBJ2-2; the D gene is possibly TRBD2 (5 bases). Germline values: CDR1 MNHEY, CDR2 SMNVEV (reference sequence). V was trimmed by 1 base and J by 5 bases, leaving 8 bases between them. The CDR3 extends over 14 amino acids.